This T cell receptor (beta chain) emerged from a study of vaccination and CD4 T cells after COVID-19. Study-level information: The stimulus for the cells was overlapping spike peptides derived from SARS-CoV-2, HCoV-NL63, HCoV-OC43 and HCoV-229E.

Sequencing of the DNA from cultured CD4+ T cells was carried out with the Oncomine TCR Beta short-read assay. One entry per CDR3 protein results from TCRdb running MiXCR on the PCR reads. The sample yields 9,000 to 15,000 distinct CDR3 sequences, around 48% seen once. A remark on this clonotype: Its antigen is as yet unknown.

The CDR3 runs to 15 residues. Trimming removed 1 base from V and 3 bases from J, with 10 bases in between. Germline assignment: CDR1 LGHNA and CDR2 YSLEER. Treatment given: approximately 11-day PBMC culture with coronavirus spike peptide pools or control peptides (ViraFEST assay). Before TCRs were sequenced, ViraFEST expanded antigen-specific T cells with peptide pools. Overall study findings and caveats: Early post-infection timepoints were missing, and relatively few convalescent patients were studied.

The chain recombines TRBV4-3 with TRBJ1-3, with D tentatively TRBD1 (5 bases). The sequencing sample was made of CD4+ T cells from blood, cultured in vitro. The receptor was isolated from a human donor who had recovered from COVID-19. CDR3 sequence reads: CASSQGQGSGNTIYF. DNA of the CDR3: TGCGCCAGCAGCCAAGGGCAGGGTAGTGGAAACACCATATATTTT.